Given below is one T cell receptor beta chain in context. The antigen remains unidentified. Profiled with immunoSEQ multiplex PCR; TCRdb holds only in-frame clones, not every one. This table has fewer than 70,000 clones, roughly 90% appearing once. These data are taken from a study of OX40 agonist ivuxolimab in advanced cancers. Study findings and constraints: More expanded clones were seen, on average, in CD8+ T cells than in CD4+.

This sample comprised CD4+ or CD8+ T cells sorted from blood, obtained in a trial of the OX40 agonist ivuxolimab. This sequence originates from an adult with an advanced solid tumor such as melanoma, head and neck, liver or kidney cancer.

DNA for the CDR3: TGTGCCAGCAGCCCCAAGGGGGGCGGACAAGAGACCCAGTACTTC. The encoded protein is CASSPKGGGQETQYF. V usage is TRBV7-3 and J usage is TRBJ2-5; either TRBD1 or TRBD2 may supply D (6 bases each). The CDR3 covers 15 residues. V lost 5 bases and J 2 bases, leaving 15 bases between the germline ends. Germline assignment: CDR1 SGHTA and CDR2 FQGTGA. The full variable domain, completed using reference TRBV7-3 and TRBJ2-5, is GAGVSQTPSNKVTEKGKYVELRCDPISGHTALYWYRQSLGQGPEFLIYFQGTGAADDSGLPNDRFFAVRPEGSVSTLKIQRTERGDSAVYLCASSPKGGGQETQYFGPGTRLLVL.